One and the same sample provided the 7 T cell receptor beta chains below, sequenced in a study of blood T cell repertoires in COVID-19. Some clones are missing from TCRdb's copy, which holds only in-frame ones; the method was immunoSEQ multiplex PCR. This repertoire shows 300,000 to 350,000 clones, 70% to 90% found once; its top ten account for 4% to 5%. The sequenced material came from PBMCs or T cells enriched from blood (not recorded which). These receptors were taken from a middle-aged woman with acute COVID-19.

This clone was detected only a few times. The rearrangement joins TRBV19 to TRBJ2-7; D is possibly TRBD1 (6 bases). V lost 3 bases, J lost 3 bases, and 12 bases lay in between. CDR3 size: 14 residues. Germline loops: CDR1 LNHDA, CDR2 SQIVND (reference sequence). The CDR3 region has the DNA TGTGCCAGTAGTATCCGACAGGAAAACTACGAGCAGTACTTC. It translates to CASSIRQENYEQYF.

The chain carries TRBV2 and TRBJ1-1, with D possibly being TRBD1 (5 bases). V was clipped by 0 bases and J by 5 bases, with 16 bases between them. CDR3 length: 16 residues. Germline V gene data show CDR1 as SNHLY and CDR2 as FYNNEI. In DNA, the CDR3 is TGTGCCAGCAGTGAAGCCGGGCCAGGGATGGGAACTGAAGCTTTCTTT. Translated: CASSEAGPGMGTEAFF.

The V call is TRBV7-2, the J call TRBJ2-3; TRBD2 agrees at 9 bases. In germline, CDR1 is SGHTA, CDR2 FQGNSA. Trimming removed 2 bases from V and 1 base from J; junction bases left unmatched: 7. The CDR3 extends over 17 amino acids. In nucleotides, the CDR3 is TGTGCCAGCAGCTTATCGGTGACTAGCGGTGGCACAGATACGCAGTATTTT. This gives the protein CASSLSVTSGGTDTQYF.

The rearrangement uses TRBV9 and TRBJ1-6, with D tentatively TRBD1 (5 bases). Germline V CDR1 and CDR2: SGDLS, YYNGEE. V was trimmed by 4 bases and J by 4 bases, leaving 18 bases between them. CDR3 length: 17 residues. The CDR3 DNA is TGTGCCAGCAGCCCGGGGGAGGACGGGGAATATAATTCACCCCTCCACTTT. This codes for CASSPGEDGEYNSPLHF. The full variable domain, completed using reference TRBV9 and TRBJ1-6, is DSGVTQTPKHLITATGQRVTLRCSPRSGDLSVYWYQQSLDQGLQFLIQYYNGEERAKGNILERFSAQQFPDLHSELNLSSLELGDSALYFCASSPGEDGEYNSPLHFGNGTRLTVT.

The chain carries TRBV4-3 and TRBJ1-1, with D tentatively TRBD1 (5 bases). Germline assignment: CDR1 LGHNA and CDR2 YSLEER. The CDR3 extends over 14 amino acids. Trimming shortened V by 0 bases and J by 3 bases, and 8 bases separated the two germline ends. The CDR3 coding sequence is TGCGCCAGCAGCCAAGAGGAAGGGGACACTGAAGCTTTCTTT. It specifies CASSQEEGDTEAFF.

This rearrangement joins TRBV25-1 to TRBJ2-1; 8 bases map to TRBD2. From germline, CDR1 is MGHDK and CDR2 SYGVNS. Losses at the gene ends were 2 bases for V and 2 bases for J; bases not matched to a gene: 2. This CDR3 is 15 amino acids long. The CDR3 DNA sequence: TGTGCCAGCAGTGAAAGAGCGGGGGCCTACAATGAGCAGTTCTTC. The encoded protein is CASSERAGAYNEQFF.

This chain links TRBV10-2 with TRBJ1-4, with a tentative D call TRBD1 (6 bases). V was cut by 6 bases and J by 3 bases, with 17 bases left in between. The germline gives CDR1 WSHSY, CDR2 SAAADI. The CDR3 runs to 16 residues. CDR3 region: CASRARGGTSNEKLFF. DNA for the CDR3: TGCGCCAGCAGGGCCAGGGGTGGGACATCTAATGAAAAACTGTTTTTT.